This T cell receptor (beta chain) emerged from a study of T cell responses to AZD1222 COVID-19 vaccine. As to this clone: The antigen is unknown.

Study-wide results and caveats: Of the AZD1222 recipients, only 5 to 7 were seropositive at baseline. There were mostly white British donors and more females than males, and clonal diversity was possibly underestimated. Spike-specific TCR breadth and depth went up after people got two AZD1222 doses.

Sequenced by immunoSEQ multiplex PCR; TCRdb stores in-frame clones only, minus some. The sample lists 250,000 to 300,000 clones, almost 95% occurring once. V trimming: 6 bases; J trimming: 2 bases; junction bases outside the gene matches: 7. CDR1 is SGHTA and CDR2 is FQGTGA in the germline V gene. The length of the CDR3 is 16 residues. Recipients boosted at about 4 weeks or about 12 weeks are pooled. Source: peripheral blood, taken 28 days after the second AZD1222 dose. This TCR derives from an adult who received the AZD1222 COVID-19 vaccine. The chain recombines TRBV7-3 with TRBJ2-3, with TRBD2 identical over 11 bases. CDR3 protein: CASSSGLAGFTDTQYF. The CDR3 DNA reads as TGTGCCAGCAGTTCTGGACTAGCGGGCTTCACAGATACGCAGTATTTT.